This TCR beta chain was recovered during a study of T-cell memory formation after mild COVID-19. As for the study in general: The TCR clusters were mostly specific to one donor. Study findings and constraints: Clones that contracted from day 15 to 85 were balanced CD4/CD8, while later expanders leaned CD4+. Shrinking CD4+ clones were chiefly CM and EM; CD8+ ones were chiefly EMRA. Prior to infection, memory already included some responding clones, suggesting cross-reactive memory joined.

A note on this clonotype: Its antigen is as yet unknown.

MiXCR was run by TCRdb on the 5' RACE reads, yielding one entry per CDR3 protein. The sample carries roughly 130,000 distinct CDR3 sequences, about 15% recorded once. After removal of 5 bases from V and 6 bases from J, the junction contained 6 bases not matched to a gene. The CDR3 is 14 residues long. The germline gives CDR1 SGHTA, CDR2 FQGNSA. V gene TRBV7-2 combines with J gene TRBJ1-2; 10 bases line up with TRBD1. This TCR came from an adult woman who had mild COVID-19 (a few samples of this study predate the infection). Cell type and time point are not known. The specimen was PBMCs or a T cell subset sorted from them (not recorded which). The CDR3 protein is CASSTGTGADGYTF. DNA for the CDR3: TGTGCCAGCAGCACGGGGACAGGGGCAGATGGCTACACCTTC.